This T cell receptor (beta chain) was found in a study of early T cells in non-severe SARS-CoV-2 infection. Study summary: Investigators sequenced bulk RNA drawn from unsorted whole blood, and chains remained unpaired.

This clonotype has a count of ten or more. cDNA molecules, individually, were tagged with unique molecular identifiers. From the 5' RACE reads, TCRdb called clonotypes with MiXCR, one entry per CDR3 protein. The data show tens of thousands of distinct CDR3 sequences, roughly 4% seen once. This CDR3 contains 12 residues. Germline-derived CDR1 and CDR2 are GTSNPN and SVGIG (reference sequence). V lost 4 bases, J lost 5 bases, and 11 bases lay in between. This TCR was recovered from an adult who was a healthcare worker with PCR-confirmed SARS-CoV-2 infection or an uninfected control (not recorded which). J is TRBJ1-2 and V is TRBV30; no firm D call. The material sequenced was whole blood. The chain's CDR3 is CAWTPGTYGYTF. In nucleotides, the CDR3 is TGTGCCTGGACTCCAGGCACTTATGGCTACACCTTC.